One and the same sample provided the 17 T cell receptor beta chains below, sequenced in a study of shared clonotypes between healthy human individuals. TCRdb's table, derived via immunoSEQ multiplex PCR, lists solely in-frame clones and lacks some. There are a few million clones in the sample; over 85% occur only once, and under 0.15% lies in the top ten. Sequenced input: naive CD4+ T cells sorted from blood. As to subset: CD45RA+ positively selected. The origin of the receptors is a man younger than 30 in good health.

J is TRBJ2-5 and V is TRBV10-3; 14 positions match TRBD2. Germline loops: CDR1 ENHRY, CDR2 SYGVKD. Germline trimming cut 6 bases from V and 4 bases from J; bases unmatched to any gene: 16. The CDR3 totals 19 residues. CDR3 sequence (DNA): TGTGCCATCAGCTCCGGGACTAGCGGGAGCTCCTCCGGGCGAGAGACCCAGTACTTC. It translates to CAISSGTSGSSSGRETQYF.

The V gene is TRBV5-4, the J gene TRBJ1-4; D gene uncertain. Trimming left V 1 base short and J 4 bases short, with 11 bases between. This CDR3 spans 15 amino acids. CDR1 is SGHNT and CDR2 is YYREEE in the germline V gene (reference sequence). The CDR3, as DNA: TGTGCCAGCAGCTTGTTTGGGCGGGATAATGAAAAACTGTTTTTT. Protein product: CASSLFGRDNEKLFF.

The rearrangement links TRBV5-1 to TRBJ2-7, with TRBD2 matching over 12 bases. Germline V gene lookup returns CDR1 SGHRS and CDR2 YFSETQ. The CDR3 has 15 residues. Germline trimming cut 5 bases from V and 1 base from J; bases unmatched to any gene: 4. The CDR3 DNA reads as TGCGCCAGCAGACCCGGACTAGCGGGGTCCTACGAGCAGTACTTC. Its translation: CASRPGLAGSYEQYF.

This chain uses TRBV19 with TRBJ2-2; D call uncertain. This CDR3 spans 14 amino acids. Germline lookup yields CDR1 LNHDA and CDR2 SQIVND (reference sequence). Trimming took 3 bases from V and 7 from J, leaving 12 bases between them. CDR3 bases: TGTGCCAGTAGTATCGGTCTATTAGACGGGGAGCTGTTTTTT. This translates into CASSIGLLDGELFF.

Note on this clone: The same CDR3 is also encoded by other DNA sequences in this sample. This CDR3 is CASSEGGGYTF. CDR3 DNA sequence: TGTGCCAGCAGTGAAGGCGGGGGCTACACCTTC. The V and J genes are TRBV6-1 and TRBJ1-2; the D is unclear. CDR1 and CDR2 from the germline V gene are MNHNS and SASEGT. V shed 1 base and J shed 8 bases, with 5 bases lying between them. This CDR3 is built from 11 residues.

The gene calls are TRBV30 and TRBJ2-7; tentatively, D is TRBD1 (5 bases). V was cut by 5 bases and J by 4 bases, with 9 bases left in between. From germline, CDR1 is GTSNPN and CDR2 SVGIG (reference sequence). CDR3 length: 11 amino acids. The CDR3 spells CAWGKGYEQYF. CDR3 coding DNA: TGTGCCTGGGGAAAGGGGTACGAGCAGTACTTC.

The V call is TRBV6-5, the J call TRBJ2-2; D is unclear. CDR3 length: 13 amino acids. The germline CDR1 and CDR2 sequences are MNHEY and SVGAGI. The V end was cut by 10 bases, the J end by 0 bases, with 9 bases between. Here the CDR3 reads CAIADANTGELFF. The DNA for the CDR3 is TGTGCCATTGCGGACGCGAACACCGGGGAGCTGTTTTTT.

V gene TRBV5-4 combines with J gene TRBJ2-7; the D gene is possibly TRBD1 (6 bases). V lost 1 base and J 9 bases, leaving 20 bases between the germline ends. This CDR3 region has 15 residues. Germline V gene sequence: CDR1 SGHNT, CDR2 YYREEE (reference sequence). The CDR3 spells CASSLMAGAVLGQYF. CDR3 DNA: TGTGCCAGCAGCTTGATGGCAGGGGCCGTCCTGGGGCAGTACTTC.

This clone has only one observation. The genes are TRBV7-6 and TRBJ2-3, with TRBD2 matching over 9 bases. Losses at the gene ends were 2 bases for V and 2 bases for J; bases not matched to a gene: 5. The CDR3 is 16 amino acids. Germline CDR1 and CDR2: SGHVS and FNYEAQ. In DNA form, the CDR3 reads TGTGCCAGCAGCTTATCGCTAGCGGGGATCACAGATACGCAGTATTTT. This sequence encodes CASSLSLAGITDTQYF.

This chain joins TRBV7-8 and TRBJ1-1; 9 bases map to TRBD1. This CDR3 has 18 residues. Trimming removed 3 bases from V and 6 bases from J; junction bases left unmatched: 17. Per the germline V gene, CDR1 is SGHVS and CDR2 is FQNEAQ. CDR3 residues: CASSLVAGIKTGGSEAFF. The CDR3 region has the DNA TGTGCCAGCAGCTTGGTGGCCGGCATCAAAACAGGGGGCTCTGAAGCTTTCTTT.

The CDR3 DNA sequence: TGTGCCAGCAGTTACCGAGGGATAGGGGGACACGAGCAGTACTTC. Its protein is CASSYRGIGGHEQYF. The chain couples TRBV6-5 to TRBJ2-7; TRBD1 might be the D (6 bases). CDR3 size: 15 residues. The V gene lost 2 bases and the J gene lost 5 bases, with 16 bases spanning the gap. Germline-derived CDR1 and CDR2 are MNHEY and SVGAGI.

The chain recombines TRBV5-1 with TRBJ1-6; 7 bases line up with TRBD1. Germline V gene sequence: CDR1 SGHRS, CDR2 YFSETQ. The CDR3 sequence is 16 residues long. V shed 5 bases, J shed 1 base, and the junction held 6 bases outside the gene matches. The CDR3 region has the DNA TGCGCCAGCAGGGAGGACAGGCGTTCCTATAATTCACCCCTCCACTTT. Translation: CASREDRRSYNSPLHF.

This sequence joins TRBV12-5 and TRBJ2-7; the D call may be TRBD1 or TRBD2 (5 bases each). Germline assignment: CDR1 LGHNT and CDR2 FRNRAP. This CDR3 has 13 residues. V was clipped by 0 bases and J by 12 bases, with 15 bases between them. CDR3 sequence (DNA): TGTGCTAGTGGTTTGGTATACGGGGCCTTGGGGTACTTC. Protein: CASGLVYGALGYF.

The chain has TRBV10-3 and TRBJ1-2; D perhaps matches TRBD1 (5 bases). This CDR3 has 10 amino acids. The germline CDR1 and CDR2 sequences are ENHRY and SYGVKD. V lost 10 bases and J lost 7, with 10 bases in between. CDR3 protein: CATSGGGYTF. The CDR3 DNA is TGTGCCACGTCCGGGGGTGGCTACACCTTC.

The J gene is TRBJ1-1, the V gene TRBV10-3; no reliable D call. CDR1 is ENHRY, CDR2 SYGVKD, per germline. V was shortened by 2 bases and J by 3 bases, with 13 bases between the two germline ends. The CDR3 totals 15 residues. CDR3 nucleotide sequence: TGTGCCATCAGTGAGAGGGCCGTCGGTGACACTGAAGCTTTCTTT. This gives the protein CAISERAVGDTEAFF.

V is TRBV28 and J is TRBJ1-6, with TRBD1 matching 11 bases. Germline V lookup: CDR1 MDHEN, CDR2 SYDVKM. J lost 10 bases, V lost 6 bases, and 11 bases had no gene match. CDR3 size: 16 residues. The CDR3 coding sequence is TGTGCCAGCAGCTTGGGACAGGGGGGCGCGTACTCACCCCTCCACTTT. Amino acid sequence: CASSLGQGGAYSPLHF.

The V call is TRBV5-4, the J call TRBJ2-7, with 9 bases aligning to TRBD1. Unmatched junction bases numbered 4, after V lost 4 bases and J lost 2 bases. Looked up from germline, CDR1 is SGHNT and CDR2 is YYREEE (reference sequence). The CDR3 extends over 14 amino acids. The CDR3 region is CASSRTGEPYEQYF. Here the CDR3 DNA reads TGTGCCAGCAGCCGGACAGGGGAGCCCTACGAGCAGTACTTC. Full variable domain (remainder filled in from reference TRBV5-4 and TRBJ2-7): ETGVTQSPTHLIKTRGQQVTLRCSSQSGHNTVSWYQQALGQGPQFIFQYYREEENGRGNFPPRFSGLQFPNYSSELNVNALELDDSALYLCASSRTGEPYEQYFGPGTRLTVT.